The 2 T cell receptor beta chains presented below share a single source sample, sequenced in a study of TIL therapy for anti-PD-1-resistant metastatic lung cancer. Time point denoted: pre-treatment sample, taken before nivolumab and TIL therapy. Sequencing used immunoSEQ v3. Assay used: immunoSEQ multiplex PCR; TCRdb lists only in-frame clones, some missing. Among about 36,000 clones listed, about 73% were seen once. The specimen was blood, collected at baseline. The receptors derive from a person aged 25-80 years with non-small cell lung cancer.

The genes are TRBV28 and TRBJ1-4, with unresolved D. V was shortened by 2 bases and J by 12 bases, with 10 bases between the two germline ends. The CDR3 extends over 12 amino acids. Germline-derived CDR1 and CDR2 are MDHEN and SYDVKM. The CDR3 DNA is TGTGCCAGCAGTTTACGGACCCGGGAACTGTTTTTT. It codes for CASSLRTRELFF.

This clone was detected only once. This chain connects TRBV2 to TRBJ2-3; D might be TRBD2 (5 bases). V lost 6 bases, J lost 0 bases, and 16 bases lay in between. Germline V CDR1 and CDR2: SNHLY, FYNNEI. The CDR3 has 16 amino acids. The CDR3 coding sequence is TGTGCCAGCAGGCGGTGGCTAGCCAGTAGCACAGATACGCAGTATTTT. It translates to CASRRWLASSTDTQYF. The full variable domain, in which reference TRBV2 and TRBJ2-3 provide the parts outside the CDR3, is EPEVTQTPSHQVTQMGQEVILRCVPISNHLYFYWYRQILGQKVEFLVSFYNNEISEKSEIFDDQFSVERPDGSNFTLKIRSTKLEDSAMYFCASRRWLASSTDTQYFGPGTRLTVL.